The TCR beta chain under discussion was sequenced for a study of Ad26.COV2.S vaccination and SARS-CoV-2 variants listed by TCRdb under 2021. Regarding the study in general: Vaccine-arm donors came from COV1001, a multicentre, randomized, double-blind, placebo-controlled phase I-IIa trial of Ad26.COV2.S in healthy adults. Ad26.COV2.S was given intramuscularly at 5x10^10 or 1x10^11 viral particles, as a single shot or as two shots 56 days apart. TCRbeta repertoire sequencing was used to assess the specificity and breadth of SARS-CoV-2-reactive T cell receptors after Ad26.COV2.S vaccination. The TCR-sequenced set comprised about 30 samples: some 20 Ad26.COV2.S vaccine recipients, 5 placebo recipients and 8 SARS-CoV-2 convalescent individuals. Participants in the trial were split at random into five groups of five each, receiving low-dose or high-dose Ad26.COV2.S once or twice, or else placebo on both occasions. Blinding of investigators to trial group allocation was maintained during experiments and outcome assessment. The study at large found these results: Vaccine and placebo recipients had comparable non-spike TCR breadth, which fits with the vaccine containing only spike. Substantial breadth of spike-specific CD8+ and CD4+ T cell responses was reported after vaccination. The authors noted that total T cell responses may have been underestimated by the TCR breadth and depth analyses. Higher spike-specific TCR breadth was observed in Ad26.COV2.S recipients than in placebo recipients (P = 0.0014). The study was not powered to compare responses between vaccine doses or regimens.

Spanning cysteine to phenylalanine, the CDR3 consists of 14 amino acids. The DNA shown is the 42-base CDR3, in frame from base 1. V was cut back by 5 bases and J by 3 bases, leaving a gap of 9 bases between them. For CDR1 and CDR2, the germline V gene lists KGHDR and SFDVKD. TCRbeta CDR3 regions were sequenced with the immunoSEQ Assay. After extraction, genomic DNA underwent amplification by bias-controlled multiplex PCR, followed by high-throughput sequencing. As for the original processing: To quantify the absolute abundance of each unique TCRbeta CDR3 region, sequences were collapsed and filtered. T cell fraction was estimated by normalization of TCRbeta template counts to usable DNA, with usable DNA being measured through amplification of reference genes present in all nucleated cells. Repertoire TCRs were annotated as SARS-CoV-2-specific when V gene, CDR3 amino acid sequence and J gene were exactly matched to a known reactive TCR set. The reference SARS-CoV-2 TCR set was derived from MIRA and filtered for enrichment in COVID-19-positive ImmuneCODE repertoires, a step that removed public or cross-reactive TCRs. Drawing on the MIRA antigens, annotated TCRs were analysed further at the level of specific ORF or position within ORF. Breadth was defined as the number of annotated unique rearrangements divided by the total number of unique productive rearrangements, and depth was defined as the summed frequency of the annotated unique rearrangements. Two-sided Wilcoxon rank-sum tests were applied when comparing TCR breadth between groups. This immuneACCESS table, as held by TCRdb, lists in-frame sequences with V and J called but not all clones. Of the missing ones, under half trace to an unresolved V gene in checked studies; the others have no known cause. The DNA gave D and trimming, while V, J and clone size come from that table. The sample includes about 680,000 clones, with 80% to 90% observed a single time. Approximately 1.5% of the sample comes from the top ten.

The treatment or condition label for this specimen denotes: around 19 received Ad26.COV2.S at low or high dose, single or two shots; five or six received placebo; per-sample allocation not given. Repertoires of vaccine and placebo recipients were sequenced from samples collected on day 63 after the first injection. In Cohort 1b, 25 adults aged 18-55 years were enrolled at a single site in Boston, USA, between 29 July and 7 August 2020. Ad26.COV2.S was a replication-incompetent adenovirus type 26 vector that expressed a prefusion-stabilized SARS-CoV-2 spike protein derived from the original Wuhan strain. Details on this clone: The antigen this receptor binds is unknown. Base quality data are lacking; no much larger clone is found one base away.

The receptor chain draws on TRBV24-1 and TRBJ2-2; matching of 5 bases hints at TRBD1 as the D gene. The sequence derives from a person between 18 and 65 years old who received the Ad26.COV2.S COVID-19 vaccine or a placebo. Specimen: peripheral blood, collected in a trial of Ad26.COV2.S vaccine versus placebo. The sequenced DNA: TGTGCCACCAGTGTGGGCAGGGACACCGGGGAGCTGTTTTTT. Its coded protein is CATSVGRDTGELFF.